This T cell receptor (beta chain) emerged from a study of T cells in Graves' hyperthyroidism and ophthalmopathy. Findings and caveats of the study: In the blood, most expanded thyroid clonotypes above 0.001 appeared as well. From stable hyperthyroidism, ophthalmopathy was separated by a 13 V-J model.

This clonotype was seen more than once but under ten times. Antigen unknown. Germline assignment: CDR1 DFQATT and CDR2 SNEGSKA (reference sequence). The CDR3 covers 13 residues. From RNA transcripts, TCR beta CDR3 regions were amplified. Initially, a first-round RT-PCR of the TCR CDR3 employed the HTBI primer set. TCRdb reprocessed the multiplex PCR reads with MiXCR, giving one entry per CDR3 protein. Seen here are around 500,000 distinct CDR3 sequences, roughly 16% observed once, and the top ten hold about 31%. Uncontrolled infection, other autoimmune disease, pregnancy or lactation barred patients from enrollment. PBMCs were obtained from approximately 9.2 ml fresh peripheral blood.

The chain carries TRBV20-1 and TRBJ1-2; 8 bases are shared with TRBD1. Specimen: blood. This sequence originates from a woman in her 30s with Graves' ophthalmopathy. The CDR3 DNA sequence: TGCAGGCTTACGACAGGGGCCGATTGGGGCTACACCTTC. This translates into CRLTTGADWGYTF.